Following are 19 T cell receptor beta chains from one sample sequenced in a study of T cells in Graves' hyperthyroidism and ophthalmopathy (dated by TCRdb to between 2019 and 2020). Library generation was performed with multiplex PCR. The reads were generated on an Illumina HiSeq 2000. The TCR beta CDR3 regions were amplified from the RNA transcripts. For the first round of RT-PCR on the TCR CDR3, the HTBI primer set was used together with the Qiagen OneStep RT-PCR kit. TCRdb reprocessing: public reads trimmed at Q25 with fastp, clones called with MiXCR, in-frame beta chains kept. Rows with a matching CDR3 protein are joined into one entry that keeps the most common DNA and genes. The table for this sample lists 300,000 to 400,000 distinct CDR3 sequences; around a fifth of them were counted only once. The ten top clones hold 50% to 65% of the sample. The sequencing sample was made of blood. These receptors came from a woman between 45 and 65 years old with Graves' hyperthyroidism.

V and J are TRBV29-1 and TRBJ1-2; no definite D call. Looked up from germline, CDR1 is SQVTM and CDR2 is ANQGSEA. Trimming removed 6 bases from V and 3 bases from J, with 14 bases in between. The CDR3 has 13 residues. The CDR3 DNA follows: TGCAGCGTCGATGAAAGCGCGGACTATGGCTACACCTTC. Its translation is CSVDESADYGYTF.

The sample holds one count of this clonotype. The chain joins TRBV7-2 to TRBJ2-3; 9 nucleotides agree with TRBD1. This CDR3 is built from 14 residues. Losses at the gene ends were 5 bases for V and 4 bases for J; bases not matched to a gene: 4. CDR1 is SGHTA, CDR2 FQGNSA, per germline. This CDR3 reads CASSRDRDPDTQYF. The CDR3, as DNA: TGTGCCAGCAGCCGGGACAGGGACCCAGATACGCAGTATTTT.

The genes are TRBV11-3 and TRBJ2-3; 8 bases match TRBD2. The germline V gene has CDR1 SGHNT and CDR2 YENEEA. With V trimmed by 4 bases and J by 2 bases, 8 bases remained unmatched. The CDR3 length is 16 residues. CDR3 region: CASSWGLVGNTDTQYF. The CDR3 bases are TGTGCCAGCAGCTGGGGACTAGTGGGGAACACAGATACGCAGTATTTT.

This clonotype was observed at least ten times. The CDR3: CASSFLAGGYNEQFF. DNA for the CDR3: TGTGCCAGCAGTTTTCTAGCGGGGGGATACAATGAGCAGTTCTTC. The chain links TRBV28 to TRBJ2-1; TRBD2 agrees at 11 bases. Trimming took 3 bases from V and 4 from J; bases not matched to a gene: 2. Per germline, CDR1 MDHEN and CDR2 SYDVKM. The CDR3 spans 15 residues.

The DNA for the CDR3 is TGTGCCAGCTCGCCCGACAGGACTCATAGGACCTACAATGAGCAGTTCTTC. Encoded protein: CASSPDRTHRTYNEQFF. The genes are TRBV18 and TRBJ2-1, with a weak D call TRBD1 (6 bases). This CDR3 comprises 17 residues. From germline, CDR1 is KGHSH and CDR2 LQKENI. Trimming cost V 6 bases and J 2 bases, with 20 bases left between them. Complete variable domain (other parts from reference TRBV18 and TRBJ2-1): NAGVMQNPRHLVRRRGQEARLRCSPMKGHSHVYWYRQLPEEGLKFMVYLQKENIIDESGMPKERFSAEFPKEGPSILRIQQVVRGDSAAYFCASSPDRTHRTYNEQFFGPGTRLTVL.

This rearrangement joins TRBV14 to TRBJ1-3; 8 bases map to TRBD1. J was trimmed by 3 bases and V by 3 bases; bases with no gene match: 4. Germline V gene data show CDR1 as SGHDN and CDR2 as FVKESK. The CDR3 has 15 residues. The CDR3 DNA reads as TGTGCCAGCAGCCACAGACAGGGGCTTGGAAACACCATATATTTT. Translating it yields CASSHRQGLGNTIYF.

This clonotype has at least ten counts. CDR3 sequence (DNA): TGTGCCAGCAGTGATTATAGGCTAGCGGGAGCGTCAGATACGCAGTATTTT. Residues: CASSDYRLAGASDTQYF. The chain employs TRBV2 and TRBJ2-3; 10 bases fit TRBD2. J was trimmed by 4 bases and V by 3 bases; bases with no gene match: 10. CDR3 length: 17 residues. CDR1 and CDR2 from the germline V gene are SNHLY and FYNNEI.

This sequence joins TRBV6-2 or TRBV6-3 and TRBJ2-2, with D perhaps matching TRBD1 or TRBD2 (5 bases each). The CDR3 is made up of 15 amino acids. The V and J ends lost 0 bases and 7 bases respectively, with 12 bases between them. The germline V gene has CDR1 MNHEY and CDR2 SVGEGT. The CDR3 DNA sequence: TGTGCCAGCAGTTACTCCGGGACGTTAGGCGGGGAGCTGTTTTTT. Translating it yields CASSYSGTLGGELFF.

This clonotype showed up just a few times. The CDR3 coding sequence is TGTGCCAGCAGCCTTCAGGGTGATAGCTACGAGCAGTACTTC. Its protein product is CASSLQGDSYEQYF. This sequence joins TRBV14 and TRBJ2-7; D may be TRBD1 (5 bases). Germline V gene sequence: CDR1 SGHDN, CDR2 FVKESK. This CDR3 spans 14 amino acids. V shed 4 bases and J shed 3 bases, with 13 bases lying between them. Together with reference TRBV14 and TRBJ2-7, the CDR3 gives the full variable domain: EAGVTQFPSHSVIEKGQTVTLRCDPISGHDNLYWYRRVMGKEIKFLLHFVKESKQDESGMPNNRFLAERTGGTYSTLKVQPAELEDSGVYFCASSLQGDSYEQYFGPGTRLTVT.

This clonotype was counted between two and nine times. The germline gene is not matched at one end of the junction; a read error may be the cause. This chain connects TRBV7-7 to TRBJ2-1; D is uncertain. Germline V gene lookup returns CDR1 SSHAT and CDR2 FNYEAQ (reference sequence). The CDR3 sequence is 14 residues long. The CDR3 here is CASSQDHRPSEQFF. CDR3 DNA sequence: TGTGCTAGCAGCCAGGATCATCGCCCGAGTGAGCAGTTCTTC.

This clonotype was detected only once. This rearrangement joins TRBV27 to TRBJ1-3; weak D call: TRBD1 (6 bases). Trimming cost V 6 bases and J 6 bases, with 15 bases left between them. This CDR3 region has 14 residues. Germline V gene sequence: CDR1 MNHEY, CDR2 SMNVEV (reference sequence). CDR3 DNA sequence: TGTGCCAGCAGGGGGGCCACTTACATAAACACCATATATTTT. Protein: CASRGATYINTIYF.

This clonotype appeared many times. The chain carries TRBV28 and TRBJ2-5, with TRBD2 matching over 7 bases. Germline CDR1 reads MDHEN; CDR2 reads SYDVKM. V lost 6 bases to trimming and J lost 5 bases; unmatched junction nucleotides: 9. The CDR3 runs 14 residues. Here the CDR3 reads CASRPILGGETQYF. CDR3 sequence (DNA): TGTGCCAGCAGACCAATTTTGGGGGGGGAGACCCAGTACTTC. The complete variable domain, with remaining parts taken from reference TRBV28 and TRBJ2-5, reads DVKVTQSSRYLVKRTGEKVFLECVQDMDHENMFWYRQDPGLGLRLIYFSYDVKMKEKGDIPEGYSVSREKKERFSLILESASTNQTSMYLCASRPILGGETQYFGPGTRLLVL.

The chain links TRBV5-6 to TRBJ2-2, with 11 bases matching TRBD2. CDR3 length equals 16 residues. With 5 bases clipped from V and 1 base from J, the junction kept 4 bases outside the gene matches. From germline, CDR1 is SGHDT and CDR2 YYEEEE. CDR3 bases: TGTGCCAGCAGGCGAACTAGCGGGGGGAACACCGGGGAGCTGTTTTTT. Residues: CASRRTSGGNTGELFF. Looking up the rest from reference TRBV5-6 and TRBJ2-2 gives the full variable domain: DAGVTQSPTHLIKTRGQQVTLRCSPKSGHDTVSWYQQALGQGPQFIFQYYEEEERQRGNFPDRFSGHQFPNYSSELNVNALLLGDSALYLCASRRTSGGNTGELFFGEGSRLTVL.

This clonotype counts as medium-sized. The chain employs TRBV27 and TRBJ1-2; 12 bases fit TRBD1. The CDR3 is 16 residues long. Germline-derived CDR1 and CDR2 are MNHEY and SMNVEV (reference sequence). V shed 5 bases, J shed 6 bases, and the junction held 10 bases outside the gene matches. The CDR3 coding sequence is TGTGCCAGCAGTAGAGCCGGGACAGGGGGCGCGGATGGCTACACCTTC. Translating gives CASSRAGTGGADGYTF.

This clonotype was observed many times. This chain joins TRBV30 and TRBJ2-1, with D tentatively TRBD2 (6 bases). The V end was cut by 4 bases, the J end by 4 bases, with 23 bases between. The germline V gene encodes CDR1 GTSNPN and CDR2 SVGIG (reference sequence). The CDR3 has 17 residues. CDR3 loop: CAWTTRTGAVLYNEQFF. The CDR3 DNA reads as TGTGCCTGGACGACTAGAACCGGGGCTGTACTATACAATGAGCAGTTCTTC.

This clonotype was detected many times. The chain has TRBV12-3 or TRBV12-4 and TRBJ2-5, with 8 bases aligning to TRBD1. The trim removed 6 bases at V and 6 bases at J, leaving 6 bases unmatched. The CDR3 consists of 13 residues. CDR3 in DNA: TGTGCCAGCAGCCACGACAGGGGACAGACCCAGTACTTC. It translates to CASSHDRGQTQYF.

This clonotype was seen repeatedly, ten times or more. V is TRBV18 and J is TRBJ1-2; 9 nucleotides line up with TRBD1. The CDR3 is 14 amino acids. Germline CDR1 is KGHSH and CDR2 is LQKENI. The trim removed 4 bases at V and 3 bases at J, leaving 3 bases unmatched. As DNA, the CDR3 is TGTGCCAGCTCACATGACAGGGGGGACTATGGCTACACCTTC. This encodes CASSHDRGDYGYTF.

A remark on this clonotype: Just one base apart from a much larger clone, this may be a read error. The chain links TRBV11-3 to TRBJ1-1; D gene uncertain. Germline V gene sequence: CDR1 SGHNT, CDR2 YENEEA. The CDR3 runs to 12 residues. Trimming shortened V by 11 bases and J by 8 bases, and 18 bases separated the two germline ends. The CDR3 DNA reads as TGTGCCTCCGCTTATTTGTGGCGGGAAGCTTTCTTT. Translation gives CASAYLWREAFF.

The rearrangement links TRBV6-2 or TRBV6-3 to TRBJ2-1; possibly TRBD2 for D (7 bases). Trimming shortened V by 4 bases and J by 9 bases, and 19 bases separated the two germline ends. Germline V CDR1 and CDR2: MNHEY, SVGEGT. The CDR3 extends over 15 amino acids. The CDR3 protein is CASSLGRGLLGEQFF. CDR3 DNA sequence: TGTGCCAGCAGTTTGGGGCGGGGGCTCCTGGGTGAGCAGTTCTTC.